Below are 26 T cell receptor beta chains sequenced from a single sample in a study of PD-1 blockade in mismatch repair-deficient tumors. TCRdb's table, derived via immunoSEQ multiplex PCR, lists solely in-frame clones and lacks some. The table shows about 68,000 clones, with approximately 82% occurring only once. This material consisted of peripheral blood, taken 2 weeks after starting pembrolizumab. The receptor set was obtained from an adult with mismatch repair-deficient cancer.

The chain couples TRBV5-4 to TRBJ1-1; D not certain. Per germline, CDR1 SGHNT and CDR2 YYREEE (reference sequence). The V and J ends lost 4 bases and 4 bases respectively, with 20 bases between them. The CDR3 extends over 16 amino acids. The CDR3 DNA reads as TGTGCCAGCAGCCTCTTGGGATTTGGGGAGGGCACTGAAGCTTTCTTT. Translated, it gives CASSLLGFGEGTEAFF.

V is TRBV7-3 and J is TRBJ1-4; D remains ambiguous. The V gene lost 6 bases and the J gene lost 0 bases, with 11 bases spanning the gap. There are 15 residues in the CDR3. Germline lookup yields CDR1 SGHTA and CDR2 FQGTGA. As DNA, the CDR3 is TGTGCCAGCAGTCGAACGGGGTCAACTAATGAAAAACTGTTTTTT. Translating it yields CASSRTGSTNEKLFF.

In its sample, this clone was seen a few times. The rearrangement links TRBV6-1 to TRBJ1-1; D is undetermined. V lost 7 bases, J lost 1 base, and 10 bases lay in between. This CDR3 spans 13 amino acids. Germline V CDR1 and CDR2: MNHNS, SASEGT. The CDR3 sequence: CASTRLRNTEAFF. The CDR3 bases are TGTGCCAGCACCCGTCTGAGGAACACTGAAGCTTTCTTT.

CDR3 protein: CASSSRLAGVVNNEQFF. The CDR3 DNA reads as TGTGCCAGTAGTTCCCGACTAGCGGGAGTCGTAAACAATGAGCAGTTCTTC. The V gene is TRBV19, the J gene TRBJ2-1, with 12 positions matching TRBD2. Unmatched junction bases numbered 10, after V lost 5 bases and J lost 5 bases. This CDR3 contains 17 residues. CDR1 and CDR2 (germline): LNHDA, SQIVND (reference sequence).

This rearrangement joins TRBV29-1 to TRBJ1-2, with 9 bases fitting TRBD1. The ends lost 8 bases at V and 4 bases at J; junction bases unmatched: 8. The V gene's germline CDR1 is SQVTM and CDR2 ANQGSEA. The CDR3 consists of 13 residues. CDR3 amino acids: CSSLTGGTYGYTF. For the CDR3, the DNA is TGCAGCTCTTTGACAGGGGGGACCTATGGCTACACCTTC.

The V call is TRBV7-8, the J call TRBJ1-5; maybe TRBD1 (5 bases). The CDR3 is made up of 17 amino acids. V was trimmed by 1 base and J by 4 bases, leaving 17 bases between them. Germline loops: CDR1 SGHVS, CDR2 FQNEAQ. The CDR3 loop is CASSLVTGGAGNQPQHF. The CDR3 DNA reads TGTGCCAGCAGCTTAGTGACGGGTGGGGCGGGGAATCAGCCCCAGCATTTT.

The chain couples TRBV12-5 to TRBJ1-5; D not resolved. This CDR3 is 14 amino acids long. Per the germline V gene, CDR1 is LGHNT and CDR2 is FRNRAP. With 1 base removed from V and 3 bases from J, the gap between germline ends came to 7 bases. CDR3 DNA: TGTGCTAGTGGTTTGGCGGGGTTCAATCAGCCCCAGCATTTT. As protein: CASGLAGFNQPQHF.

The chain recombines TRBV2 with TRBJ1-2, with 8 bases lining up with TRBD1. The V gene end was trimmed by 4 bases and the J gene end by 4 bases; junction bases not matched to a gene: 5. The CDR3 length is 14 residues. Germline-derived CDR1 and CDR2 are SNHLY and FYNNEI. CDR3 coding DNA: TGTGCCAGCAGTGGTGGGACAGGACTCTATGGCTACACCTTC. Translated: CASSGGTGLYGYTF.

The rearrangement joins TRBV28 to TRBJ2-3; D perhaps matches TRBD2 (5 bases). Trimming took 3 bases from V and 3 from J, leaving 10 bases between them. CDR1 is MDHEN and CDR2 is SYDVKM in the germline V gene. This CDR3 has 14 amino acids. CDR3 DNA sequence: TGTGCCAGCAGTTTTTTGTCGGGAACAGATACGCAGTATTTT. It translates to CASSFLSGTDTQYF.

Here the CDR3 DNA reads TGTGCCAGCAGCCTGGGACAGACCTACGAGCAGTACTTC. It encodes CASSLGQTYEQYF. The chain combines TRBV6-5 with TRBJ2-7; TRBD1 agrees at 7 bases. CDR1 and CDR2 from the germline V gene are MNHEY and SVGAGI. V shed 6 bases, J shed 2 bases, and the junction held 4 bases outside the gene matches. The CDR3 totals 13 residues.

The chain combines TRBV19 with TRBJ2-3; maybe TRBD2 (6 bases). Germline CDR1 reads LNHDA; CDR2 reads SQIVND (reference sequence). The CDR3 has 15 residues. V was trimmed by 1 base and J by 2 bases, leaving 10 bases between them. Here the CDR3 reads CASSIAEGPTDTQYF. The CDR3 region has the DNA TGTGCCAGTAGTATAGCGGAGGGTCCCACAGATACGCAGTATTTT. Filled out from reference TRBV19 and TRBJ2-3, the complete variable domain reads DGGITQSPKYLFRKEGQNVTLSCEQNLNHDAMYWYRQDPGQGLRLIYYSQIVNDFQKGDIAEGYSVSREKKESFPLTVTSAQKNPTAFYLCASSIAEGPTDTQYFGPGTRLTVL.

This chain uses TRBV19 with TRBJ2-7; the D gene is possibly TRBD2 (6 bases). This CDR3 has 16 amino acids. Trimming took 3 bases from V and 5 from J, leaving 20 bases between them. In germline, CDR1 is LNHDA, CDR2 SQIVND (reference sequence). DNA for the CDR3: TGTGCCAGTAGTATGCTAGCGCCCAACGATAGGCACGAGCAGTACTTC. It translates to CASSMLAPNDRHEQYF.

V and J are TRBV11-2 and TRBJ2-5; no firm D call. Trimming shortened V by 3 bases and J by 5 bases, and 10 bases separated the two germline ends. CDR3 length equals 13 residues. CDR1 and CDR2 (germline): SGHAT, FQNNGV. In nucleotides, the CDR3 is TGTGCCAGCAGCTTTGCAGGTGATGAGACCCAGTACTTC. Encoded protein: CASSFAGDETQYF.

V usage is TRBV21-1 and J usage is TRBJ2-7; the tabulated D call, TRBD2, remains unverified against the DNA. TRBV21-1 is classified as a pseudogene. The CDR3 has 15 amino acids. For the CDR3, the DNA is TGTGCCAGCAGCAAAGGGCGGGAGGGTTTACACGAGCAGTACTTC. Its translation: CASSKGREGLHEQYF.

This rearrangement joins TRBV15 to TRBJ1-5; D perhaps matches TRBD1 (5 bases). CDR1 and CDR2 from the germline V gene are LNHNV and YYDKDF (reference sequence). Trimming pared 10 bases from V and 5 bases from J, leaving 18 bases between. The CDR3 covers 14 residues. The CDR3 reads CAIGGSTEDQPQHF. The CDR3 DNA reads TGTGCCATCGGGGGTTCGACTGAAGATCAGCCCCAGCATTTT.

This clone was picked up one time. The rearrangement links TRBV9 to TRBJ2-1; the match to TRBD1 covers 7 bases. This CDR3 region has 17 residues. The V segment lost 3 bases and the J segment 1 base; nucleotides outside the gene matches: 10. Per the germline V gene, CDR1 is SGDLS and CDR2 is YYNGEE. This CDR3 is CASSAPSGTDSYNEQFF. The DNA for the CDR3 is TGTGCCAGCAGCGCACCTTCCGGGACAGATTCCTACAATGAGCAGTTCTTC.

This chain uses TRBV9 with TRBJ2-3, with TRBD2 matching 10 bases. This CDR3 contains 15 residues. The germline V gene encodes CDR1 SGDLS and CDR2 YYNGEE. V was pared by 3 bases and J by 6 bases, with 7 bases of the junction left unmatched. The CDR3: CASSETLAGVDTQYF. The CDR3 DNA is TGTGCCAGCAGCGAAACCCTAGCGGGAGTGGATACGCAGTATTTT.

J is TRBJ1-1 and V is TRBV29-1; the match to TRBD1 covers 9 bases. This CDR3 region has 12 residues. With 4 bases clipped from V and 5 bases from J, the junction kept 2 bases outside the gene matches. Germline CDR1 SQVTM, CDR2 ANQGSEA. The CDR3 protein is CSVGTGETEAFF. Here the CDR3 DNA reads TGCAGCGTTGGGACAGGGGAGACTGAAGCTTTCTTT. Looking up the rest from reference TRBV29-1 and TRBJ1-1 gives the full variable domain: SAVISQKPSRDICQRGTSLTIQCQVDSQVTMMFWYRQQPGQSLTLIATANQGSEATYESGFVIDKFPISRPNLTFSTLTVSNMSPEDSSIYLCSVGTGETEAFFGQGTRLTVV.

Remarks on this clone: A read error may produce the germline difference seen at one junction end. The V call is TRBV7-7, the J call TRBJ2-1, with 11 bases lining up with TRBD2. In germline, CDR1 is SSHAT, CDR2 FNYEAQ (reference sequence). This CDR3 has 21 residues. CDR3 coding DNA: TGTGCTAGCAGCCCAAAACTAGCGGGAGAAAACCCTACTTTCTCCTACAATGAGCAGTTCTTC. It translates to CASSPKLAGENPTFSYNEQFF.

The chain recombines TRBV4-1 with TRBJ1-1; D ambiguous. Looked up from germline, CDR1 is MGHRA and CDR2 is YSYEKL. The CDR3 contains 15 residues. The V gene lost 1 base and the J gene lost 5 bases, with 14 bases spanning the gap. The CDR3, as DNA: TGCGCCAGCAGCCAAGGGACGTCACTGGGGACTGAAGCTTTCTTT. Protein sequence: CASSQGTSLGTEAFF.

The rearrangement links TRBV5-4 to TRBJ2-2; no firm D call. This CDR3 has 14 amino acids. V dropped 0 bases and J dropped 6 bases, with 9 bases sitting between them. The germline gives CDR1 SGHNT, CDR2 YYREEE (reference sequence). The CDR3 reads CASSLAGPPGELFF. The DNA for the CDR3 is TGTGCCAGCAGCTTGGCAGGCCCTCCCGGGGAGCTGTTTTTT.

The gene calls are TRBV5-1 and TRBJ2-7, with a tentative D call TRBD2 (5 bases). CDR3 length: 14 amino acids. The germline CDR1 and CDR2 sequences are SGHRS and YFSETQ. The V end was cut by 4 bases, the J end by 3 bases, with 14 bases between. CDR3 region: CASSPRLADYEQYF. CDR3 sequence (DNA): TGCGCCAGCAGCCCCCGGCTAGCCGACTACGAGCAGTACTTC.

The chain is built from TRBV18 and TRBJ1-5; D not resolved. The CDR3 loop spans 13 amino acids. V gave up 4 bases and J gave up 5 bases, with 9 bases separating them. Germline V lookup: CDR1 KGHSH, CDR2 LQKENI. The CDR3 DNA sequence: TGTGCCAGCTCACGGGGAGGTGATCAGCCCCAGCATTTT. This gives the protein CASSRGGDQPQHF.

This sequence joins TRBV29-1 and TRBJ2-6, with 8 bases that match TRBD1. Germline assignment: CDR1 SQVTM and CDR2 ANQGSEA. The CDR3 length is 15 residues. V lost 6 bases and J lost 4; bases outside the gene matches: 8. CDR3 bases: TGCAGCGTAATTTTTCAGGGGGCAGGGGCCAACGTCCTGACTTTC. This sequence encodes CSVIFQGAGANVLTF. The complete variable domain, with remaining parts taken from reference TRBV29-1 and TRBJ2-6, reads SAVISQKPSRDICQRGTSLTIQCQVDSQVTMMFWYRQQPGQSLTLIATANQGSEATYESGFVIDKFPISRPNLTFSTLTVSNMSPEDSSIYLCSVIFQGAGANVLTFGAGSRLTVL.

This sequence joins TRBV7-8 and TRBJ1-3; D might be TRBD1 (6 bases). Per germline, CDR1 SGHVS and CDR2 FQNEAQ. V shed 5 bases and J shed 2 bases, with 13 bases lying between them. This CDR3 is built from 15 residues. CDR3 sequence: CASSQAGVTGNTIYF. In DNA form, the CDR3 reads TGTGCCAGCAGCCAGGCAGGGGTTACTGGAAACACCATATATTTT. Filled out from reference TRBV7-8 and TRBJ1-3, the complete variable domain reads GAGVSQSPRYKVAKRGQDVALRCDPISGHVSLFWYQQALGQGPEFLTYFQNEAQLDKSGLPSDRFFAERPEGSVSTLKIQRTQQEDSAVYLCASSQAGVTGNTIYFGEGSWLTVV.

The chain uses TRBV11-3 and TRBJ2-5; D assignment may be TRBD1 or TRBD2 (5 bases each). The V end was cut by 1 base, the J end by 9 bases, with 12 bases between. CDR1 is SGHNT, CDR2 YENEEA, per germline. This CDR3 is 13 amino acids long. The CDR3 sequence: CASSLGVLGAQYF. CDR3 coding DNA: TGTGCCAGCAGCTTAGGGGTATTGGGGGCCCAGTACTTC.